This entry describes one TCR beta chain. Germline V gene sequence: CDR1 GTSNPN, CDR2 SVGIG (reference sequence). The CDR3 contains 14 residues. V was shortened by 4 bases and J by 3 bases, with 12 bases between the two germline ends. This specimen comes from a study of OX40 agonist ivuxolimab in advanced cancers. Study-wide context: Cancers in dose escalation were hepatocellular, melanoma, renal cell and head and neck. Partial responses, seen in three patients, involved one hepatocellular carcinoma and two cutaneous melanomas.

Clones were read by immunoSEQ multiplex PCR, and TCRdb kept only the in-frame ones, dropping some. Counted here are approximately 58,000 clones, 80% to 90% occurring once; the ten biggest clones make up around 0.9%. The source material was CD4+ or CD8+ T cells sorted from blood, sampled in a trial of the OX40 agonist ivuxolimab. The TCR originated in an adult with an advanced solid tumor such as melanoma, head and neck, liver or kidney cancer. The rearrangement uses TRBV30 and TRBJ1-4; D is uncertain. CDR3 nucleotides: TGTGCCTGGAAGTTAGGCGATTCTAATGAAAAACTGTTTTTT. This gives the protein CAWKLGDSNEKLFF.